Below are 31 T cell receptor beta chains sequenced from a single sample in a study of siplizumab effects on memory and regulatory T cells. Here immunoSEQ multiplex PCR was the method, and the copy in TCRdb shows in-frame clones only, minus some. The sample has tens of thousands of clones; 90% to 97% are singletons. The sample was naive CD8+ T cells sorted from blood. The receptors were gathered from a human donor in good health.

The chain is built from TRBV4-1 and TRBJ1-2; D is perhaps TRBD1 (6 bases). V lost 2 bases and J lost 7, with 11 bases in between. CDR1 and CDR2 from the germline V gene are MGHRA and YSYEKL. The CDR3 is made up of 13 amino acids. CDR3 in amino acids: CASSQSEGGGYTF. The CDR3 region has the DNA TGCGCCAGCAGCCAATCGGAGGGGGGTGGCTACACCTTC.

The chain links TRBV7-8 to TRBJ2-2; maybe TRBD1 (5 bases). Germline V lookup: CDR1 SGHVS, CDR2 FQNEAQ. This CDR3 spans 16 amino acids. V was clipped by 0 bases and J by 4 bases, with 12 bases between them. The CDR3 DNA reads TGTGCCAGCAGCTTAGCGCAGGGTTTGGGCACCGGGGAGCTGTTTTTT. Protein: CASSLAQGLGTGELFF.

The rearrangement links TRBV5-4 to TRBJ1-4; TRBD1 matches 9 bases. Trimming at V came to 2 bases and at J to 6 bases, leaving 5 bases not matched to a gene. Germline lookup yields CDR1 SGHNT and CDR2 YYREEE (reference sequence). The CDR3 runs to 15 residues. CDR3 in amino acids: CASSFPGQGDEKLFF. Here the CDR3 DNA reads TGTGCCAGCAGCTTCCCGGGACAGGGTGATGAAAAACTGTTTTTT. Together with reference TRBV5-4 and TRBJ1-4, the CDR3 gives the full variable domain: ETGVTQSPTHLIKTRGQQVTLRCSSQSGHNTVSWYQQALGQGPQFIFQYYREEENGRGNFPPRFSGLQFPNYSSELNVNALELDDSALYLCASSFPGQGDEKLFFGSGTQLSVL.

This rearrangement joins TRBV6-6 to TRBJ1-2, with D perhaps TRBD1 (5 bases). This CDR3 has 15 residues. V lost 4 bases to trimming and J lost 4 bases, with 16 bases between them. Germline V gene data show CDR1 as MNHNY and CDR2 as SVGAGI (reference sequence). CDR3 loop: CASSWIIDSLYGYTF. CDR3 DNA: TGTGCCAGCAGTTGGATAATCGACAGCCTCTATGGCTACACCTTC.

V is TRBV6-5 and J is TRBJ2-1, with 7 bases fitting TRBD2. J was trimmed by 6 bases and V by 2 bases; bases with no gene match: 4. This CDR3 has 14 amino acids. Looked up from germline, CDR1 is MNHEY and CDR2 is SVGAGI. CDR3 DNA sequence: TGTGCCAGCAGTTACACGGCTAGCGGCAATGAGCAGTTCTTC. Protein: CASSYTASGNEQFF.

The chain has TRBV5-8 and TRBJ2-7; D uncertain. This CDR3 has 13 amino acids. V was trimmed by 7 bases and J by 0 bases, leaving 11 bases between them. Germline-derived CDR1 and CDR2 are SGHTS and YDEGEE. This CDR3 is CASPGPFSYEQYF. The CDR3 bases are TGTGCCAGCCCTGGTCCCTTCTCCTACGAGCAGTACTTC.

A remark on this clone: Other DNA sequences of this sample code for an identical CDR3. The V gene is TRBV7-9, the J gene TRBJ2-7; 8 bases align to TRBD2. This CDR3 spans 15 amino acids. Trimming took 3 bases from V and 1 from J; bases not matched to a gene: 5. The germline CDR1 and CDR2 sequences are SEHNR and FQNEAQ (reference sequence). CDR3 bases: TGTGCCAGCAGCTTGGTGGCGGGGGGATCCTACGAGCAGTACTTC. It translates to CASSLVAGGSYEQYF.

This chain connects TRBV5-4 to TRBJ1-2, with a weak D call TRBD1 (6 bases). This CDR3 spans 14 amino acids. Germline V CDR1 and CDR2: SGHNT, YYREEE (reference sequence). Trimming took 0 bases from V and 5 from J, leaving 11 bases between them. CDR3 amino acids: CASSLAATGYGYTF. CDR3 in DNA: TGTGCCAGCAGCTTGGCCGCGACAGGATATGGCTACACCTTC.

The V and J genes are TRBV7-9 and TRBJ2-5, with 8 bases matching TRBD2. J lost 4 bases, V lost 5 bases, and 9 bases had no gene match. The V gene's germline CDR1 is SEHNR and CDR2 FQNEAQ (reference sequence). This CDR3 is built from 15 residues. This chain's CDR3 is CASSPPRGAGETQYF. As DNA, the CDR3 is TGTGCCAGCAGCCCTCCGCGGGGGGCAGGAGAGACCCAGTACTTC.

The rearrangement links TRBV9 to TRBJ1-4, with a possible D match to TRBD1 (5 bases). The V end lost 0 bases, the J end lost 6 bases, and 9 bases lay between the germline ends. This CDR3 region has 14 residues. CDR1 is SGDLS and CDR2 is YYNGEE in the germline V gene. CDR3 bases: TGTGCCAGCAGCGTAGGTTCGGGGGATGAAAAACTGTTTTTT. Its translation is CASSVGSGDEKLFF.

The V call is TRBV27, the J call TRBJ1-5, with a tentative D call TRBD1 (5 bases). CDR1 and CDR2 (germline): MNHEY, SMNVEV (reference sequence). The CDR3 consists of 14 residues. V lost 6 bases, J lost 2 bases, and 11 bases lay in between. CDR3 protein: CASRLGQGNQPQHF. The CDR3 DNA sequence: TGTGCCAGCAGACTGGGGCAGGGCAATCAGCCCCAGCATTTT.

This sequence joins TRBV7-9 and TRBJ2-7, with D possibly matching TRBD1 (6 bases). There are 15 residues in the CDR3. The V and J ends lost 3 bases and 4 bases respectively, with 16 bases between them. Germline-derived CDR1 and CDR2 are SEHNR and FQNEAQ (reference sequence). This CDR3 reads CASSFSGAIQYEQYF. Written as DNA, the CDR3 is TGTGCCAGCAGCTTTTCAGGGGCAATCCAATACGAGCAGTACTTC.

V gene TRBV28 combines with J gene TRBJ1-5; 8 bases map to TRBD1. Losses at the gene ends were 8 bases for V and 11 bases for J; bases not matched to a gene: 14. Germline-derived CDR1 and CDR2 are MDHEN and SYDVKM. The CDR3 runs to 14 residues. CDR3 sequence (DNA): TGTGCCAGCTGGGGACAGGATATCCTTTTGGCCCAGCATTTT. It yields the protein CASWGQDILLAQHF.

The gene calls are TRBV4-1 and TRBJ2-1; TRBD2 matches at 8 bases. The CDR3 sequence is 11 residues long. V lost 1 base and J lost 15; bases outside the gene matches: 2. Germline-derived CDR1 and CDR2 are MGHRA and YSYEKL. The CDR3 sequence is CASSQGGGWFF. Written as DNA, the CDR3 is TGCGCCAGCAGCCAAGGCGGGGGGTGGTTCTTC.

This clone was found a few times. The chain couples TRBV11-2 to TRBJ1-6; D gene ambiguous. There are 13 residues in the CDR3. Trimming took 3 bases from V and 10 from J, leaving 10 bases between them. The germline V gene has CDR1 SGHAT and CDR2 FQNNGV. The CDR3 DNA is TGTGCCAGCAGCTTCTACGGGGAATCACCCCTCCACTTT. It yields the protein CASSFYGESPLHF.

This clone appeared a single time. CDR3 amino acids: CASSRDRGFSGNTIYF. The DNA of the CDR3 is TGCGCCAGCAGCCGGGACAGGGGTTTCTCTGGAAACACCATATATTTT. The J gene is TRBJ1-3, the V gene TRBV4-3; TRBD1 matches at 10 bases. V was pared by 4 bases and J by 0 bases, with 3 bases of the junction left unmatched. Germline lookup yields CDR1 LGHNA and CDR2 YSLEER. This CDR3 region has 16 residues.

The chain couples TRBV2 to TRBJ2-3; D tentatively fits TRBD1 or TRBD2 (5 bases each). V lost 2 bases to trimming and J lost 6 bases, with 15 bases between them. The CDR3 covers 15 residues. Per germline, CDR1 SNHLY and CDR2 FYNNEI. CDR3: CASSEKGSSLDTQYF. In DNA form, the CDR3 reads TGTGCCAGCAGTGAAAAGGGGTCTAGCCTTGATACGCAGTATTTT.

This chain uses TRBV11-2 with TRBJ2-3, with 12 bases matching TRBD2. V gave up 5 bases and J gave up 2 bases; unmatched junction bases: 2. This CDR3 has 15 amino acids. CDR1 SGHAT and CDR2 FQNNGV come from the germline V gene. This CDR3 is CASSTSGGPTDTQYF. The CDR3 nucleotides read TGTGCCAGCAGCACTAGCGGGGGGCCCACAGATACGCAGTATTTT.

The rearrangement joins TRBV9 to TRBJ2-3, with D hard to call. The length of the CDR3 is 15 residues. The V gene lost 0 bases and the J gene lost 1 base, with 9 bases spanning the gap. CDR1 is SGDLS and CDR2 is YYNGEE in the germline V gene. CDR3 residues: CASSVAGVGTDTQYF. The DNA for the CDR3 is TGTGCCAGCAGCGTAGCCGGAGTAGGCACAGATACGCAGTATTTT.

The V and J genes are TRBV4-1 and TRBJ1-1; the D gene is possibly TRBD1 (6 bases). Trimming removed 3 bases from V and 11 bases from J, with 13 bases in between. The CDR3 covers 12 residues. Germline values: CDR1 MGHRA, CDR2 YSYEKL. This CDR3 reads CASSQTGTDAFF. DNA for the CDR3: TGCGCCAGCAGCCAGACAGGTACCGATGCTTTCTTT.

This clone was seen a single time. The chain is built from TRBV6-5 and TRBJ1-3; no clear D gene. The germline gives CDR1 MNHEY, CDR2 SVGAGI. The CDR3 is 14 residues long. Trimming removed 5 bases from V and 4 bases from J, with 12 bases in between. The CDR3 loop is CASSEIGSGNTIYF. Written as DNA, the CDR3 is TGTGCCAGCAGTGAGATAGGGTCAGGAAACACCATATATTTT.

This chain connects TRBV30 to TRBJ1-5, with 8 bases matching TRBD1. The CDR3 extends over 15 amino acids. In germline, CDR1 is GTSNPN, CDR2 SVGIG (reference sequence). With V trimmed by 0 bases and J by 6 bases, 7 bases remained unmatched. The CDR3 DNA reads as TGTGCCTGGAGTGTAGGGGCAGGGGGCGTTCAGCCCCAGCATTTT. The encoded protein is CAWSVGAGGVQPQHF.

The count of this clone is one. The genes are TRBV7-6 and TRBJ1-3, with D uncertain. The V end lost 8 bases, the J end lost 2 bases, and 7 bases lay between the germline ends. There are 12 residues in the CDR3. Germline V gene sequence: CDR1 SGHVS, CDR2 FNYEAQ. The CDR3 nucleotides are TGTGCCAGCCGCGGGGCTGGAAACACCATATATTTT. This translates into CASRGAGNTIYF.

The rearrangement joins TRBV7-9 to TRBJ2-3, with TRBD2 matching over 12 bases. The ends lost 5 bases at V and 0 bases at J; junction bases unmatched: 9. Germline V lookup: CDR1 SEHNR, CDR2 FQNEAQ (reference sequence). The CDR3 spans 18 residues. In DNA form, the CDR3 reads TGTGCCAGCAGCCCTCTAGCGGGGGGGAAAGATAGCACAGATACGCAGTATTTT. It yields the protein CASSPLAGGKDSTDTQYF.

This clone was seen just once. The rearrangement uses TRBV5-1 and TRBJ2-7; either TRBD1 or TRBD2 may supply D (5 bases each). This CDR3 is built from 14 residues. V lost 3 bases and J 9 bases, leaving 19 bases between the germline ends. Per the germline V gene, CDR1 is SGHRS and CDR2 is YFSETQ. The CDR3 coding sequence is TGCGCCAGCAGCTCGGAAGGGCTGGGGGACGGGCAGTACTTC. It translates to CASSSEGLGDGQYF.

The chain has TRBV5-1 and TRBJ2-3, with no clear D. Germline V gene data show CDR1 as SGHRS and CDR2 as YFSETQ. The V and J ends lost 0 bases and 3 bases respectively, with 5 bases between them. This CDR3 spans 13 amino acids. In nucleotides, the CDR3 is TGCGCCAGCAGCTTGGTGAAGACAGATACGCAGTATTTT. It codes for CASSLVKTDTQYF.

The chain links TRBV6-1 to TRBJ2-7, with D hard to call. V lost 3 bases and J lost 3, with 0 bases in between. Germline assignment: CDR1 MNHNS and CDR2 SASEGT. This CDR3 comprises 10 residues. CDR3 amino acids: CASSDYEQYF. For the CDR3, the DNA is TGTGCCAGCAGTGACTACGAGCAGTACTTC.

Here the CDR3 DNA reads TGTGCCAGCAGCTTAGACATCTCTGGGGCCAACGTCCTGACTTTC. The encoded protein is CASSLDISGANVLTF. V gene TRBV11-2 combines with J gene TRBJ2-6; no clear D gene. This CDR3 contains 15 residues. Trimming cost V 0 bases and J 0 bases, with 3 bases left between them. The germline V gene encodes CDR1 SGHAT and CDR2 FQNNGV.

The CDR3 spells CSVVPLLAGVTDTQYF. CDR3 in DNA: TGCAGCGTTGTCCCCCTCCTAGCGGGGGTCACAGATACGCAGTATTTT. V gene TRBV29-1 combines with J gene TRBJ2-3, with TRBD2 matching over 10 bases. Germline CDR1 is SQVTM and CDR2 is ANQGSEA. This CDR3 spans 16 amino acids. The trim removed 4 bases at V and 2 bases at J, leaving 9 bases unmatched.

This chain uses TRBV11-2 with TRBJ1-2; a weak D match, TRBD1 (6 bases). Germline CDR1 is SGHAT and CDR2 is FQNNGV. This CDR3 is built from 16 residues. V dropped 5 bases and J dropped 4 bases, with 20 bases sitting between them. The CDR3 nucleotides are TGTGCCAGCAGCCAGACGGGGGGAGGGGGGGCCTATGGCTACACCTTC. This translates into CASSQTGGGGAYGYTF.

The V call is TRBV15, the J call TRBJ2-7, with D hard to call. Germline V gives CDR1 LNHNV, CDR2 YYDKDF (reference sequence). V lost 0 bases to trimming and J lost 3 bases, with 9 bases between them. This CDR3 is 14 amino acids long. CDR3 sequence (DNA): TGTGCCACCAGCAGAGATCACACAGACTACGAGCAGTACTTC. It yields the protein CATSRDHTDYEQYF.